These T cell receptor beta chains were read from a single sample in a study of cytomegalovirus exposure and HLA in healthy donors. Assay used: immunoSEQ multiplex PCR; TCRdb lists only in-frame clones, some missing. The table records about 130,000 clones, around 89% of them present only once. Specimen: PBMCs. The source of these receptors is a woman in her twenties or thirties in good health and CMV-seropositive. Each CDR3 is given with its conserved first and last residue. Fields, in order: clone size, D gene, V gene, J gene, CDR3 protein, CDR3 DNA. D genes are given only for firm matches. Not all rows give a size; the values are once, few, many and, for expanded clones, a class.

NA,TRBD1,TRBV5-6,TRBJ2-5,CASSEYRGLGETQYF,TGTGCCAGCAGCGAATACAGGGGGCTAGGGGAGACCCAGTACTTC
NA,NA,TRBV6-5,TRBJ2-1,CASSTREANEQFF,TGTGCCAGCAGTACCAGGGAGGCCAATGAGCAGTTCTTC
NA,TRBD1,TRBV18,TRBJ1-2,CASSPLGQPNYGYTF,TGTGCCAGCTCACCGCTGGGACAGCCTAACTATGGCTACACCTTC
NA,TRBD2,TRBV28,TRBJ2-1,CASNPSGSYNEQFF,TGTGCCAGCAATCCTAGCGGATCCTACAATGAGCAGTTCTTC
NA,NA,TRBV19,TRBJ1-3,CASSIETSSGNTIYF,TGTGCCAGTAGTATAGAAACGAGCTCTGGAAACACCATATATTTT
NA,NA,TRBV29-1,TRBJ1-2,CSVNTNYGYTF,TGCAGCGTTAACACTAACTATGGCTACACCTTC
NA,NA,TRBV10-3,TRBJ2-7,CATAEGVNYEQYF,TGTGCCACCGCCGAGGGAGTAAACTACGAGCAGTACTTC
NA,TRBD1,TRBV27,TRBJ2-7,CASSFRDSSYEQYF,TGTGCCAGCAGTTTCCGGGACAGCTCCTACGAGCAGTACTTC
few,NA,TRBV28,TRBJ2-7,CASTLRLGGSYEQYF,TGTGCCAGCACCCTCAGACTAGGTGGATCCTACGAGCAGTACTTC
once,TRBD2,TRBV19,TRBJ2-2,CASSHGTSGGGTGELFF,TGTGCCAGTAGCCATGGGACTAGCGGAGGTGGCACCGGGGAGCTGTTTTTT
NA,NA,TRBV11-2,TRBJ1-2,CASSLGGFNYGYTF,TGTGCCAGCAGCTTAGGGGGCTTTAACTATGGCTACACCTTC
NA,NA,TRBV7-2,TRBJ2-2,CASSHPPGAGELFF,TGTGCCAGCAGCCACCCACCGGGGGCCGGGGAGCTGTTTTTT
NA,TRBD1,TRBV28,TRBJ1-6,CASSYTGTGYNSPLHF,TGTGCCAGCAGTTACACCGGGACAGGTTATAATTCACCCCTCCACTTT
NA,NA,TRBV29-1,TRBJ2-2,CSVLVRGGIGTGELFF,TGCAGCGTCCTAGTCCGGGGCGGGATAGGGACCGGGGAGCTGTTTTTT
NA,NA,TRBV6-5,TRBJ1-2,CASSYRAGNYGYTF,TGTGCCAGCAGTTATAGGGCAGGGAACTATGGCTACACCTTC
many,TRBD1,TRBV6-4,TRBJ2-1,CASSDSTGSGEQFF,TGTGCCAGCAGTGACTCGACAGGGTCCGGTGAGCAGTTCTTC
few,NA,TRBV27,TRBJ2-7,CASSSGDVYEQYF,TGTGCCAGCAGTTCGGGGGATGTCTACGAGCAGTACTTC
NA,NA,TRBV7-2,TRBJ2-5,CASRPTAEETQYF,TGTGCCAGCAGGCCTACAGCCGAAGAGACCCAGTACTTC
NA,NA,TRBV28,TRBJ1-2,CASSLGRADGYTF,TGTGCCAGCAGTTTGGGCAGGGCAGATGGCTACACCTTC
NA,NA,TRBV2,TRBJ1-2,CASRGETYGYTF,TGTGCCAGCAGGGGAGAGACCTATGGCTACACCTTC
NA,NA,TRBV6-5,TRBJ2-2,CASSRGTNTGELFF,TGTGCCAGCAGTCGAGGAACGAACACCGGGGAGCTGTTTTTT
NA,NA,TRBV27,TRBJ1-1,CASSANQVNTEAFF,TGTGCCAGCAGTGCCAATCAGGTGAACACTGAAGCTTTCTTT
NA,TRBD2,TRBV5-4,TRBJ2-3,CASSLVGVAGGYTDTQYF,TGTGCCAGCAGCTTGGTGGGTGTAGCGGGGGGATACACAGATACGCAGTATTTT
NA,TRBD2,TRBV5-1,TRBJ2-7,CASSSRTSGFLVYEQYF,TGCGCCAGCAGCTCCAGGACTAGCGGTTTCCTCGTTTACGAGCAGTACTTC
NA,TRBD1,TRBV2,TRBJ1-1,CASSPDRVGNTEAFF,TGTGCCAGCAGTCCCGACAGGGTGGGAAACACTGAAGCTTTCTTT
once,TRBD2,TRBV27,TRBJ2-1,CASSQIKRGGNEQFF,TGTGCCAGCAGTCAAATCAAGCGGGGGGGCAATGAGCAGTTCTTC
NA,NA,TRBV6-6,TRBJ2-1,CASSSYEQFF,TGTGCCAGCAGTTCTTATGAGCAGTTCTTC
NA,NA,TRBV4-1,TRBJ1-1,CASSQDRRFVEAFF,TGCGCCAGCAGCCAAGATAGGAGGTTTGTTGAAGCTTTCTTT
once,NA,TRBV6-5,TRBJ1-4,CASRYPGITEKLFF,TGTGCCAGCAGATACCCCGGGATCACTGAAAAACTGTTTTTT
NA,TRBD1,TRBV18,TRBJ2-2,CASSPGQGAGELFF,TGTGCCAGCTCACCAGGACAGGGGGCCGGGGAGCTGTTTTTT
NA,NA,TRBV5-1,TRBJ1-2,CASSLMGALGYTF,TGCGCCAGCAGCTTGATGGGGGCGCTGGGCTACACCTTC
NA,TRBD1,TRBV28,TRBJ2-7,CASSSRGPTYEQYF,TGTGCCAGCAGTTCCAGGGGGCCTACCTACGAGCAGTACTTC
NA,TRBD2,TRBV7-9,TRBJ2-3,CASSSSSTGLEF,TGTGCCAGCAGCTCTTCAAGTACGGGACTAGAATTT
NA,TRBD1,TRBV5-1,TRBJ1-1,CASSTYSRGANTEAFF,TGCGCCAGCAGCACTTATTCCAGGGGGGCGAACACTGAAGCTTTCTTT
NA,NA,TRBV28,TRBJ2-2,CASSLQRPHTGELFF,TGTGCCAGCAGTTTACAGCGACCCCACACCGGGGAGCTGTTTTTT
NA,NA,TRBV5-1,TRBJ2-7,CASSLGLAVDYEQYF,TGCGCCAGCAGCTTGGGGTTAGCGGTAGACTACGAGCAGTACTTC
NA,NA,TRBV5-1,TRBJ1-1,CASSLGPNTGIEAFF,TGCGCCAGCAGCTTGGGCCCTAATACAGGGATTGAAGCTTTCTTT
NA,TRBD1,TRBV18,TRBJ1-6,CASSLDRANSPLHF,TGTGCCAGCTCTCTCGACAGGGCTAATTCACCCCTCCACTTT
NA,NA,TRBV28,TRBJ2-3,CASSLAGTPSDTQYF,TGTGCCAGCAGTTTAGCGGGGACCCCCTCCGATACGCAGTATTTT
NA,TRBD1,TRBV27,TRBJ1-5,CASSRTGGRQPQHF,TGTGCCAGCAGTCGGACAGGGGGCAGACAGCCCCAGCATTTT
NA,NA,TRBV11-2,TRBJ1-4,CASSLAGRGFELFF,TGTGCCAGCAGCTTAGCGGGCAGGGGTTTCGAACTGTTTTTT
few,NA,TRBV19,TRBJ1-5,CASRTTGIGTQPQHF,TGTGCCAGTAGGACTACAGGGATCGGGACTCAGCCCCAGCATTTT
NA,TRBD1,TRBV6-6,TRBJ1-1,CASSYSDRGLNTEAFF,TGTGCCAGCAGTTACTCGGACAGGGGTCTGAACACTGAAGCTTTCTTT
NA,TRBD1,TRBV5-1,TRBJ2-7,CASSALQGSYEQYF,TGCGCCAGCAGCGCGCTACAGGGGTCCTACGAGCAGTACTTC
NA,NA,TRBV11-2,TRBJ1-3,CASSLDRVIGNTIYF,TGTGCCAGCAGCTTAGATCGGGTTATTGGAAACACCATATATTTT
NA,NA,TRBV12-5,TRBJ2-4,CASGNLQGALGDIQYF,TGTGCTAGTGGTAATTTACAGGGCGCCCTGGGGGACATTCAGTACTTC
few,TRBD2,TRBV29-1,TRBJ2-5,CSVEDSGGGSGHF,TGCAGCGTTGAAGATTCCGGGGGGGGGTCCGGACACTTC
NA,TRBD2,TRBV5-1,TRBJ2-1,CASSTRLAGGHEQFF,TGCGCCAGCAGCACCAGACTAGCGGGAGGACATGAGCAGTTCTTC
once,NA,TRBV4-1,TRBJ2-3,CASSQIPGTYTDTQYF,TGCGCCAGCAGCCAAATCCCCGGGACTTACACAGATACGCAGTATTTT
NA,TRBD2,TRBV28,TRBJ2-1,CASSSPGGGSSYNEQFF,TGTGCCAGCAGTTCCCCCGGGGGGGGGAGCTCCTACAATGAGCAGTTCTTC
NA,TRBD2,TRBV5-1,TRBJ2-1,CASRPAGASSYNEQFF,TGCGCCAGCCGCCCAGCGGGAGCAAGCTCCTACAATGAGCAGTTCTTC
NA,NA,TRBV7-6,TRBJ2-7,CASSSGDFYEQYF,TGTGCCAGCAGCTCCGGGGATTTCTACGAGCAGTACTTC
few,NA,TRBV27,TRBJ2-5,CASSSLGGLGTQYF,TGTGCCAGCAGCTCCCTGGGGGGGCTAGGGACCCAGTACTTC
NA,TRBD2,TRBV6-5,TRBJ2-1,CASSLRGAYNEQFF,TGTGCCAGCAGTTTGCGGGGGGCCTACAATGAGCAGTTCTTC
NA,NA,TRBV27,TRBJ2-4,CASSGRLGTSKKNIQYF,TGTGCCAGCAGTGGGAGATTGGGCACCTCGAAAAAAAACATTCAGTACTTC